The clone carrying this TCR beta chain was counted many times. What it binds is not known. Germline CDR1 and CDR2: SGHTA and FQGNSA. The CDR3 loop spans 14 amino acids. V was clipped by 2 bases and J by 5 bases; unmatched bases: 5. This specimen belongs to a study of CD8 T cells in ankylosing spondylitis. Regarding the study as a whole: A TCR beta motif made of several highly homologous variants seemed typical of ankylosing spondylitis blood. Disease-associated clones were reportedly significantly overrepresented in matched ankylosing spondylitis synovial fluid.

Library preparation for TCR beta used quantitative 5'-RACE with molecular barcodes. TCRdb re-derived calls from the 5' RACE reads in MiXCR, one entry per CDR3 protein. Of about 460,000 distinct CDR3 sequences listed, approximately 5.3% were seen once; the top ten hold around 3.4%. Sequencing used blood, either unsorted or a sorted T cell fraction (not recorded which). This clonotype was obtained from a male donor with ankylosing spondylitis. J is TRBJ1-1 and V is TRBV7-2; 7 positions agree with TRBD1. In DNA form, the CDR3 reads TGTGCCAGCAGCTTAAGGGGGCTGGTGACTGAAGCTTTCTTT. Protein product: CASSLRGLVTEAFF.